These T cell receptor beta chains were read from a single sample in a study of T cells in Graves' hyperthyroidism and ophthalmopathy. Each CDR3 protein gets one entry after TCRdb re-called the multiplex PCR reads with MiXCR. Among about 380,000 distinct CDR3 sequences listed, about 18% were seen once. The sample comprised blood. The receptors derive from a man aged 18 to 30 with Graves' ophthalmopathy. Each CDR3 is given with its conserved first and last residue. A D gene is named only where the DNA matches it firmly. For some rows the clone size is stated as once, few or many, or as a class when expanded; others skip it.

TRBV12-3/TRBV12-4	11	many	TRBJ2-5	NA	TGTGCCAGCAGCCTTATGGGCGCCCAGTACTTC	CASSLMGAQYF
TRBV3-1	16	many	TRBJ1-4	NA	TGTGCCAGCAGCTTCACTCCGGGGGTCACTAATGAAAAACTGTTTTTT	CASSFTPGVTNEKLFF
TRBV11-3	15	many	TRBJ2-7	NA	TGTGCCAGCAGCTTAGAGGACACCAGCTCCTACGAGCAGTACTTC	CASSLEDTSSYEQYF
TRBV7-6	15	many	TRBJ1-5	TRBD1	TGTGCCAGCAGCTCTCGACAGGGTGTAAATCAGCCCCAGCATTTT	CASSSRQGVNQPQHF
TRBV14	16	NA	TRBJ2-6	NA	TGTGCCAGCAGCCTAATAACGACGTCCGGGGCCAACGTCCTGACTTTC	CASSLITTSGANVLTF
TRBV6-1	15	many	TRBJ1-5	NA	TGTGCCAGCAGTGAAGGACATCTCCTGAATCAGCCCCAGCATTTT	CASSEGHLLNQPQHF
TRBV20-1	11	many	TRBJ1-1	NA	TGCAGTGCTACGGGGAACACTGAAGCTTTCTTT	CSATGNTEAFF
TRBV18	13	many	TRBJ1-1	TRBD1	TGTGCCAGCTCCCCGACAGGGGAGGCTGAAGCTTTCTTT	CASSPTGEAEAFF
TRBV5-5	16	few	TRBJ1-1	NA	TGTGCCAGCAGCTTAGGGGCAGACCAACCGAACACTGAAGCTTTCTTT	CASSLGADQPNTEAFF
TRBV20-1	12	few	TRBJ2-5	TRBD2	TGCAGTCAAAGCCGGGGGGGCCTGACCCAGTACTTC	CSQSRGGLTQYF
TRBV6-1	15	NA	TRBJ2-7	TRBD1	TGTGCCAGCAGCTTGGGGACAGGGGGCAACTACGAGCAGTACTTC	CASSLGTGGNYEQYF
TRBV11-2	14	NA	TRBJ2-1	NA	TGTGCCAGCAGCTTAGAGCTAAATAGGAATGAGCAGTTCTTC	CASSLELNRNEQFF
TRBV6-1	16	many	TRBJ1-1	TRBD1	TGTGCCAGCAGTTATGGGACAGGGGCAAGTAACACTGAAGCTTTCTTT	CASSYGTGASNTEAFF
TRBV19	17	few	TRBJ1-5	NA	TGTGCCAGTAGTCAGTCCGTGTATTCCCAGGGGAATCAGCCCCAGCATTTT	CASSQSVYSQGNQPQHF
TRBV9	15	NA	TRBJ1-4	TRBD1	TGTGCCAGCAGCGAGGGGGGACAGCATAATGAAAAACTGTTTTTT	CASSEGGQHNEKLFF
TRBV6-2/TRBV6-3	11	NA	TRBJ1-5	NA	TGTGCCAGCAGTGAAGGGGGGCCCCAGCATTTT	CASSEGGPQHF
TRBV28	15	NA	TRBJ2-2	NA	TGTGCCAGCAGGCTTAGTTCCGTTAACACCGGGGAGCTGTTTTTT	CASRLSSVNTGELFF
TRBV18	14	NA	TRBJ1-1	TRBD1	TGTGCCAGCTCACCTGGACACCGGGACAGAGAAGCTTTCTTT	CASSPGHRDREAFF
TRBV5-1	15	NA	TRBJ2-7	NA	TGTGCCAGCAGCCCACTTCAAATCGTCACGTACGAGCAGTACTTC	CASSPLQIVTYEQYF
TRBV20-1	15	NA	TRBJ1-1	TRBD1	TGCAGTGCCGGACTCGACAGGGGTGTGGACACTGAAGCTTTCTTT	CSAGLDRGVDTEAFF
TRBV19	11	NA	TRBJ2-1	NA	TGTGCCAGTAGTACCGGCGATGAGCAGTTCTTC	CASSTGDEQFF
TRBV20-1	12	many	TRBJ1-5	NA	TGCAGTGCTAGTAAAGGGGGGCAGCCCCAGCATTTT	CSASKGGQPQHF
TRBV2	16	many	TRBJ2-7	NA	TGTGCCAGCAGTACCGGACAGACCCCACCGACCTACGAGCAGTACTTC	CASSTGQTPPTYEQYF
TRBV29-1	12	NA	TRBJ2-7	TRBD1	TGCAGCGTGCCGACCTACAGGGGCGAGCAGTACTTC	CSVPTYRGEQYF
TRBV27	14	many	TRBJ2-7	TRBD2	TGTGCCAGCAGTTTGTGGGGGGGACCCTACGAGCAGTACTTC	CASSLWGGPYEQYF
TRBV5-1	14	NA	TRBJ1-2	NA	TGCGCCAGCAGCTTGGGACCAGGGGTGGATGGCTACACCTTC	CASSLGPGVDGYTF
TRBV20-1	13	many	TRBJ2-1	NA	TGCAGTGAAGGCCCCGTCTCCTACAATGAGCAGTTCTTC	CSEGPVSYNEQFF
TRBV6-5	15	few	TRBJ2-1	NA	TGTGCCAGCAGTTACGGCCAGGGGAGGGACGCTGAGCAGTTCTTC	CASSYGQGRDAEQFF